The TCR beta chain under discussion was sequenced for a study of T cells in Graves' hyperthyroidism and ophthalmopathy. Study summary: Upon initial diagnosis and before any treatment, peripheral blood was collected. Broader study findings: Also found in blood were most expanded thyroid clonotypes above 0.001.

Comments on this clonotype: Its matching antigen is unknown.

The CDR3 has 15 residues. The V gene's germline CDR1 is DFQATT and CDR2 SNEGSKA (reference sequence). V dropped 3 bases and J dropped 1; count of bases not matched to a gene: 6. RNA transcripts served as the template for amplifying TCR beta CDR3 regions. A first-round RT-PCR of the TCR CDR3 used the HTBI primer set. TCRdb processed the multiplex PCR reads anew with MiXCR; each CDR3 protein has one entry. The profile shows 27,000 or so distinct CDR3 sequences, over 35% of them singletons. The chain links TRBV20-1 to TRBJ1-5; 7 nucleotides match TRBD1. Sequencing was done on a sample of blood. This sequence originates from a woman aged 25 to 39 with Graves' hyperthyroidism. The CDR3 DNA reads TGCAGTGCTAGTCAGGGGGGGTTGAGCAATCAGCCCCAGCATTTT. Encoded protein: CSASQGGLSNQPQHF.